Listed below are T cell receptor beta chains from one sample, sequenced in a study of beta chain features in type 1 diabetes. The table came from immunoSEQ multiplex PCR; TCRdb's copy has only in-frame clones and leaves some out. The sample has about 470,000 clones, around 28% seen once. The sample was naive CD4+ T cells from blood. The receptors originated from a man in his late teens or twenties in good health. CDR3s include the opening cysteine and the closing phenylalanine or tryptophan. D genes are given only for firm matches. For some rows the clone size is stated as once, few or many, or as a class when expanded; others skip it.

V gene	clone size	J gene	D gene	CDR3 protein	CDR3 DNA
TRBV7-2	few	TRBJ2-7	NA	CASSARDTAYEQYF	TGTGCCAGCAGCGCCCGGGACACCGCCTACGAGCAGTACTTC
TRBV7-8	NA	TRBJ2-1	NA	CASSLGRINNEQFF	TGTGCCAGCAGCTTAGGCCGTATAAACAATGAGCAGTTCTTC
TRBV9	NA	TRBJ2-1	NA	CASAHSRGTNEQFF	TGTGCCAGCGCCCACTCGAGGGGGACAAATGAGCAGTTCTTC
TRBV15	NA	TRBJ1-2	NA	CATLNRGAGGYTF	TGTGCCACCCTCAATAGGGGGGCGGGAGGCTACACCTTC
TRBV5-4	NA	TRBJ2-7	NA	CASSLGGYEQYF	TGTGCCAGCAGCTTGGGAGGGTACGAGCAGTACTTC
TRBV29-1	NA	TRBJ2-7	NA	CSVGDRTYEQYF	TGCAGCGTGGGAGACAGGACCTACGAGCAGTACTTC
TRBV7-3	NA	TRBJ2-5	NA	CASSLGGKETQYF	TGTGCCAGCAGCTTGGGCGGGAAAGAGACCCAGTACTTC
TRBV29-1	few	TRBJ2-1	TRBD2	CSVVQRGYNEQFF	TGCAGCGTTGTCCAGCGGGGGTACAATGAGCAGTTCTTC
TRBV30	few	TRBJ2-5	NA	CAWSPLGETQYF	TGTGCCTGGAGTCCCCTAGGGGAGACCCAGTACTTC
TRBV7-3	few	TRBJ2-1	NA	CASSQDLGGLFF	TGTGCCAGCAGCCAGGACCTGGGTGGTTTGTTCTTC
TRBV7-2	few	TRBJ2-7	NA	CASSLVGGTYEQYF	TGTGCCAGCAGCTTAGTAGGCGGGACCTACGAGCAGTACTTC
TRBV7-9	NA	TRBJ2-3	NA	CASSRDWDTQYF	TGTGCCAGCAGCCGGGACTGGGATACGCAGTATTTT
TRBV6-5	few	TRBJ1-1	NA	CASSYHGTANTEAFF	TGTGCCAGCAGTTACCATGGAACGGCCAACACTGAAGCTTTCTTT
TRBV14	few	TRBJ2-1	NA	CASSQVQTLDEQFF	TGTGCCAGCAGCCAAGTCCAGACCCTCGATGAGCAGTTCTTC
TRBV6-5	NA	TRBJ2-7	NA	CASSYTGVDEQYF	TGTGCCAGCAGTTACACCGGGGTCGACGAGCAGTACTTC
TRBV2	NA	TRBJ2-5	TRBD2	CASSSLAGEGQGQETQYF	TGTGCCAGCAGTTCCCTAGCGGGAGAGGGGCAGGGTCAAGAGACCCAGTACTTC
TRBV5-1	NA	TRBJ2-5	TRBD2	CASSLGLAVQETQYF	TGCGCCAGCAGCTTAGGACTAGCGGTACAAGAGACCCAGTACTTC
TRBV5-1	few	TRBJ2-1	TRBD2	CASSTGLAGGPGEQFF	TGCGCCAGCAGCACCGGACTAGCGGGAGGGCCTGGTGAGCAGTTCTTC
TRBV9	few	TRBJ2-3	NA	CASSTIQGPTDTQYF	TGTGCCAGCAGCACAATCCAGGGTCCCACAGATACGCAGTATTTT
TRBV5-1	once	TRBJ2-3	NA	CASSLHTYTQYF	TGCGCCAGCAGCTTACACACATATACGCAGTATTTT
TRBV7-2	NA	TRBJ2-1	NA	CASSPTSSSYNEQFF	TGTGCCAGCAGCCCGACGTCCAGCTCCTACAATGAGCAGTTCTTC
TRBV29-1	few	TRBJ2-1	TRBD1	CSASYSGTVPNEQFF	TGCAGCGCTTCTTATTCCGGGACAGTTCCCAATGAGCAGTTCTTC
TRBV5-1	few	TRBJ2-1	TRBD1	CASSLRDRGSDEQFF	TGCGCCAGCAGCTTGAGGGACAGGGGTTCCGATGAGCAGTTCTTC
TRBV20-1	few	TRBJ1-1	NA	CSARASREAFF	TGCAGTGCTAGAGCTTCCCGTGAAGCTTTCTTT
TRBV5-1	few	TRBJ2-7	NA	CASSLDVRPSSYEQYF	TGCGCCAGCAGCTTGGACGTCAGGCCGAGCTCCTACGAGCAGTACTTC
TRBV9	NA	TRBJ2-7	NA	CASSVLSGSSYEQYF	TGTGCCAGCAGCGTACTCTCCGGGTCCTCCTACGAGCAGTACTTC
TRBV5-4	few	TRBJ2-5	TRBD1	CASSLVAGGLQETQYF	TGTGCCAGCAGCTTGGTTGCAGGGGGCTTACAAGAGACCCAGTACTTC
TRBV5-1	few	TRBJ2-3	NA	CASSLVSGADTQYF	TGCGCCAGCAGCTTGGTTTCGGGTGCCGATACGCAGTATTTT
TRBV13	NA	TRBJ2-1	TRBD2	CASSLGRASGPSWEQFF	TGTGCCAGCAGCTTAGGCCGCGCTAGCGGGCCCTCATGGGAGCAGTTCTTC
TRBV25-1	few	TRBJ2-2	NA	CASSDLSLGNTGELFF	TGTGCCAGCAGCGACCTCAGCCTTGGGAACACCGGGGAGCTGTTTTTT
TRBV12-5	NA	TRBJ2-1	TRBD2	CASASGLAGGPYNEQFF	TGTGCTAGTGCCTCGGGACTAGCGGGAGGGCCTTACAATGAGCAGTTCTTC
TRBV25-1	few	TRBJ2-6	TRBD1	CASSPSGTASGANVLTF	TGTGCCAGCAGTCCCTCCGGGACAGCCTCTGGGGCCAACGTCCTGACTTTC